This T cell receptor beta chain was retrieved from a study of CXCR3-negative and CXCR3-positive naive CD8 T cells. Germline CDR1 MGHDK, CDR2 SYGVNS. The CDR3 sequence is 12 residues long. Study-wide points: Against CXCR3-negative naive cells, CXCR3-positive naive cells showed more hydrophobic TRB CDR3s.

A note on this clonotype: Its antigen remains unidentified.

The authors made the TRB cDNA libraries by 5' RACE using UMI labels. TCRdb reanalyzed the 5' RACE reads and collapses them to one entry per CDR3 protein, without DNA. This sample's clone table lists 130,000 or so distinct CDR3 sequences. The TCR comes from a human donor in good health. Some clones in this sample may be carry-over from other donors' samples. Sequences were obtained from naive CXCR3+ CD8+ T cells from blood. The subset denotes: CD45RO-CCR7+CD27+CD95- naive CD8+ T cells expressing CXCR3 (TNR3+). The V call is TRBV25-1, the J call TRBJ1-1. The CDR3 protein is CASSESPTEAFF.